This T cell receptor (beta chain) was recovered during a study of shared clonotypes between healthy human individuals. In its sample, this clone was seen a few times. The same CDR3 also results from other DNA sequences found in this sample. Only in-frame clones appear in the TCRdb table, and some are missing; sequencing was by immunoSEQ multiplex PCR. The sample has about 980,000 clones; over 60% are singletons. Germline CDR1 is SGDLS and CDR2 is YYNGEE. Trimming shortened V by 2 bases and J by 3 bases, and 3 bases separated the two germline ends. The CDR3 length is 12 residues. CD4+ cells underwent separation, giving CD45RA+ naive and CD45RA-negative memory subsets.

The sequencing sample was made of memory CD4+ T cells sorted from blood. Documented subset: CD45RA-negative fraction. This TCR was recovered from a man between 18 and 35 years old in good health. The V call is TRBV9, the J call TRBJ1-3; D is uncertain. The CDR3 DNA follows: TGTGCCAGCAGCGTTAGTGGAAACACCATATATTTT. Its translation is CASSVSGNTIYF.